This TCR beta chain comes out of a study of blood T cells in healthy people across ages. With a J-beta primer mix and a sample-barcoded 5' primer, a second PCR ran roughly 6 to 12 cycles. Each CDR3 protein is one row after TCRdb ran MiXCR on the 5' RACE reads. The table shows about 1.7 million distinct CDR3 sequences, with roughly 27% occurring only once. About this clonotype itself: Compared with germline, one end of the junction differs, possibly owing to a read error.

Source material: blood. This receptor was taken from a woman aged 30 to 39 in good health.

This CDR3 reads CACSRTGEAYEQYF. CDR3 in DNA: TGCGCCTGCAGCCGGACAGGGGAGGCCTACGAGCAGTACTTC. The chain combines TRBV5-1 with TRBJ2-4, with 9 nucleotides matching TRBD1. TRBJ2-7 explains the end of the DNA better; the J call may be wrong. Germline V CDR1 and CDR2: SGHRS, YFSETQ. The CDR3 is 14 residues long.